The 10 T cell receptor beta chains below all came from one sample that was sequenced in a study of T cell repertoires in cytomegalovirus infection. Using its own MiXCR run on the reads, TCRdb lists one record per CDR3 protein. This sample has under 350,000 distinct CDR3 sequences, with 9.6% found just once. Material for sequencing was PBMCs. These receptors originate from a human donor in good health (CMV status not recorded). Some clones in this sample may be carry-over from other donors' samples.

Many counts were recorded for this clonotype. V usage is TRBV5-6 and J usage is TRBJ2-1, with 9 bases fitting TRBD2. CDR1 and CDR2 from the germline V gene are SGHDT and YYEEEE. The CDR3 spans 15 residues. V gave up 7 bases and J gave up 0 bases; unmatched junction bases: 5. The CDR3 here is CASLGGGGSYNEQFF. DNA of the CDR3: TGTGCCAGCCTGGGCGGGGGGGGCTCCTACAATGAGCAGTTCTTC.

This clonotype was observed a handful of times. J is TRBJ1-1 and V is TRBV12-5, with unresolved D. The CDR3 runs 15 residues. V was trimmed by 4 bases and J by 0 bases, leaving 12 bases between them. From germline, CDR1 is LGHNT and CDR2 FRNRAP. The CDR3 nucleotides read TGTGCTAGTGGTTCGCCTGATTTGATGAACACTGAAGCTTTCTTT. Protein sequence: CASGSPDLMNTEAFF.

This clonotype showed up many times. The genes are TRBV6-2 or TRBV6-3 and TRBJ1-1; no firm D call. Deletions cut 4 bases from V and 2 bases from J, with 8 bases between. This CDR3 comprises 13 residues. Germline V gene sequence: CDR1 MNHEY, CDR2 SVGEGT. CDR3: CASSFTFNTEAFF. The CDR3 DNA reads TGTGCCAGCAGTTTTACGTTTAACACTGAAGCTTTCTTT.

This clonotype was recorded many times. This sequence joins TRBV15 and TRBJ1-3; D not resolved. There are 17 residues in the CDR3. Trimming pared 2 bases from V and 3 bases from J, leaving 17 bases between. Germline V gives CDR1 LNHNV, CDR2 YYDKDF (reference sequence). The CDR3 loop is CATSRNIDLSGGNTIYF. Here the CDR3 DNA reads TGTGCCACCAGCAGAAACATCGACCTCAGTGGTGGAAACACCATATATTTT.

This clonotype was picked up many times. The rearrangement uses TRBV7-2 and TRBJ2-5; D gene uncertain. Trimming took 0 bases from V and 5 from J, leaving 13 bases between them. Germline CDR1 reads SGHTA; CDR2 reads FQGNSA. The CDR3 is made up of 15 amino acids. As DNA, the CDR3 is TGTGCCAGCAGCTTAGCGGCCTCCTCTCGGGAGACCCAGTACTTC. It translates to CASSLAASSRETQYF.

This clonotype was detected many times. J is TRBJ2-7 and V is TRBV6-6; 14 nucleotides line up with TRBD2. Per germline, CDR1 MNHNY and CDR2 SVGAGI (reference sequence). This CDR3 has 15 amino acids. The V segment lost 6 bases and the J segment 6 bases; nucleotides outside the gene matches: 7. CDR3 coding DNA: TGTGCCAGCAGAACCGGGACTAGCGGGGGACGCGAGCAGTACTTC. Translated: CASRTGTSGGREQYF.

The chain is built from TRBV29-1 and TRBJ2-2; 9 bases are a match to TRBD2. Per the germline V gene, CDR1 is SQVTM and CDR2 is ANQGSEA. V was clipped by 5 bases and J by 2 bases; unmatched bases: 6. CDR3 length equals 15 residues. CDR3 bases: TGCAGCGTTATGAGCGGGGGGAGAAACACCGGGGAGCTGTTTTTT. Its translation is CSVMSGGRNTGELFF.

This clonotype was seen ten or more times. The chain carries TRBV14 and TRBJ1-1; 7 positions match TRBD1. CDR1 SGHDN and CDR2 FVKESK come from the germline V gene. This CDR3 has 14 residues. V shed 4 bases, J shed 11 bases, and the junction held 13 bases outside the gene matches. The CDR3 spells CASSLPGQPTSAFF. CDR3 bases: TGTGCCAGCAGCCTACCGGGACAGCCGACCAGCGCTTTCTTT.

As concerns this clonotype: A much larger clone sits a single nucleotide away, making a read error possible. V is TRBV28 and J is TRBJ1-5, with D unresolved. Germline CDR1 reads MDHEN; CDR2 reads SYDVKM. The CDR3 consists of 15 residues. Trimming cost V 3 bases and J 0 bases, with 9 bases left between them. CDR3 sequence: CASSFSGDSNQPQHF. The CDR3 nucleotides are TGTGCCAGCAGTTTTTCTGGGGATAGCAATCAGCCCCAGCATTTT.

A few counts support this clonotype. The genes are TRBV12-3 or TRBV12-4 and TRBJ2-2; 8 bases agree with TRBD2. Germline trimming cut 6 bases from V and 0 bases from J; bases unmatched to any gene: 6. There are 16 residues in the CDR3. The CDR3 DNA reads as TGTGCCAGCAGCCCAACTAGCGGAGCGAACACCGGGGAGCTGTTTTTT. It translates to CASSPTSGANTGELFF.